These 9 T cell receptor beta chains came from one sample sequenced in a study of beta chain features in type 1 diabetes. Overall study results and limits: In all four CD4+ subsets, TCRB CDR3 length was significantly, moderately reduced in type 1 diabetes.

Sequenced material consisted of expressed TCRB transcripts (all of the isolated RNA was reverse transcribed). Generated by immunoSEQ multiplex PCR, the TCRdb table keeps only in-frame clones and is missing some. This table has about 640,000 clones, around 12% appearing once. No antigen has been assigned to these receptors. The specimen was naive CD4+ T cells from blood. The origin of the receptors is a man younger than 40 with type 1 diabetes.

The table lists this clone with a few counts. The chain recombines TRBV29-1 with TRBJ1-2; 12 bases are a match to TRBD1. The germline V gene encodes CDR1 SQVTM and CDR2 ANQGSEA. Trimming took 3 bases from V and 7 from J; bases not matched to a gene: 12. The CDR3 sequence is 16 residues long. CDR3 sequence: CSVDKRGTGGAFGYTF. The DNA of the CDR3 is TGCAGCGTTGATAAGCGTGGGACAGGGGGCGCGTTTGGCTACACCTTC.

This clone was observed a few times. The chain joins TRBV2 to TRBJ2-7, with D possibly matching TRBD1 (6 bases). The CDR3 runs 15 residues. The germline CDR1 and CDR2 sequences are SNHLY and FYNNEI. The V end was cut by 4 bases, the J end by 0 bases, with 13 bases between. Here the CDR3 DNA reads TGTGCCAGCAGTGGGGGGCGACAACACTCCTACGAGCAGTACTTC. Encoded protein: CASSGGRQHSYEQYF. Using reference TRBV2 and TRBJ2-7 for the parts outside the CDR3, the full variable domain is EPEVTQTPSHQVTQMGQEVILRCVPISNHLYFYWYRQILGQKVEFLVSFYNNEISEKSEIFDDQFSVERPDGSNFTLKIRSTKLEDSAMYFCASSGGRQHSYEQYFGPGTRLTVT.

This clone was detected a few times. The chain uses TRBV15 and TRBJ2-5, with D possibly TRBD1 on 5 matching bases. The V end was cut by 0 bases, the J end by 2 bases, with 10 bases between. The CDR3 runs to 15 residues. In germline, CDR1 is LNHNV, CDR2 YYDKDF (reference sequence). CDR3 nucleotide sequence: TGTGCCACCAGCAGAGATTTAGGGGAACAAGAGACCCAGTACTTC. This encodes CATSRDLGEQETQYF.

The chain couples TRBV5-1 to TRBJ1-4, with TRBD1 as a possible D gene (5 bases). The CDR3 is 14 residues long. Trimming cost V 4 bases and J 6 bases, with 13 bases left between them. Germline V gene sequence: CDR1 SGHRS, CDR2 YFSETQ. CDR3 bases: TGCGCCAGCAGCCGGGACCCCGGAGATGAAAAACTGTTTTTT. Its translation is CASSRDPGDEKLFF.

The chain recombines TRBV25-1 with TRBJ1-2; no firm D call. The germline CDR1 and CDR2 sequences are MGHDK and SYGVNS. The V end lost 4 bases, the J end lost 7 bases, and 16 bases lay between the germline ends. The CDR3 contains 14 residues. The CDR3 loop reads CASSARTDAVGYTF. Here the CDR3 DNA reads TGTGCCAGCAGTGCCCGTACCGATGCGGTTGGCTACACCTTC.

This chain uses TRBV7-9 with TRBJ2-6; D not resolved. The germline gives CDR1 SEHNR, CDR2 FQNEAQ (reference sequence). V was pared by 5 bases and J by 0 bases, with 8 bases between. The CDR3 consists of 15 residues. CDR3 sequence reads: CASSTRTSGANVLTF. The CDR3 DNA follows: TGTGCCAGCAGCACCCGTACCTCTGGGGCCAACGTCCTGACTTTC.

The rearrangement links TRBV10-3 to TRBJ1-2, with a tentative D call TRBD1 (6 bases). CDR1 is ENHRY and CDR2 is SYGVKD in the germline V gene. The CDR3 consists of 13 residues. Trimming removed 6 bases from V and 6 bases from J, with 14 bases in between. The CDR3 DNA reads as TGTGCCATCAGCCCTCGGACAGAGGATGGCTACACCTTC. Amino acid sequence: CAISPRTEDGYTF.

This sequence joins TRBV7-2 and TRBJ2-5, with 8 bases matching TRBD2. CDR1 is SGHTA and CDR2 is FQGNSA in the germline V gene. V lost 1 base to trimming and J lost 5 bases; unmatched junction nucleotides: 6. This CDR3 comprises 15 residues. The CDR3 spells CASSLVVSGEETQYF. CDR3 sequence (DNA): TGTGCCAGCAGCTTAGTTGTTAGCGGGGAGGAGACCCAGTACTTC. Full variable domain (outside the CDR3, taken from reference TRBV7-2 and TRBJ2-5): GAGVSQSPSNKVTEKGKDVELRCDPISGHTALYWYRQSLGQGLEFLIYFQGNSAPDKSGLPSDRFSAERTGGSVSTLTIQRTQQEDSAVYLCASSLVVSGEETQYFGPGTRLLVL.

V gene TRBV7-9 combines with J gene TRBJ1-1; D is uncertain. Germline V gene data show CDR1 as SEHNR and CDR2 as FQNEAQ (reference sequence). The CDR3 spans 13 residues. With 6 bases removed from V and 1 base from J, the gap between germline ends came to 9 bases. DNA of the CDR3: TGTGCCAGCAGACCGGGTCCGAACACTGAAGCTTTCTTT. This sequence encodes CASRPGPNTEAFF. The full variable domain, its missing parts supplied by reference TRBV7-9 and TRBJ1-1, is DTGVSQNPRHKITKRGQNVTFRCDPISEHNRLYWYRQTLGQGPEFLTYFQNEAQLEKSRLLSDRFSAERPKGSFSTLEIQRTEQGDSAMYLCASRPGPNTEAFFGQGTRLTVV.